The sample holds one count of the clone carrying this TCR beta chain. Its target is not known. The entry originates in a study of lymphopenia after photon versus proton radiotherapy. Only in-frame clones appear in the TCRdb table, and some are missing; sequencing was by immunoSEQ multiplex PCR. Of some 25,000 clones listed, roughly four fifths were seen once; the top ten hold around 3.6%. Study observations and caveats: Relative stability marked proton patients; photon patients lost diversity and naive cells. A bigger post-nadir fall in TCR diversity correlated inversely with survival time in deceased patients.

The V segment lost 5 bases and the J segment 4 bases; nucleotides outside the gene matches: 7. The CDR3 length is 14 residues. The germline V gene has CDR1 MNHEY and CDR2 SMNVEV (reference sequence). The chain carries TRBV27 and TRBJ1-2; 7 bases match TRBD1. The material was peripheral blood, obtained from a patient treated with photon-based radiotherapy. This receptor was taken from a woman between 50 and 59 years old with pancreatic cancer. The CDR3, as DNA: TGTGCCAGCAGTCCACAGACAGGGTCCTATGGCTACACCTTC. Translating it yields CASSPQTGSYGYTF.